This is a list of T cell receptor beta chains from one sample in a study of cytomegalovirus exposure and HLA in healthy donors. Some clones are missing from TCRdb's copy, which holds only in-frame ones; the method was immunoSEQ multiplex PCR. The sample holds 150,000 or so clones, roughly 80% seen once. The sequencing sample was made of PBMCs. All receptors derive from a man in his forties or fifties in good health and CMV-seropositive. Each CDR3 is given with its conserved first and last residue.

cdr3_aa j_call v_call
CATTGGYTEAFF TRBJ1-1 TRBV19
CASSESGGYTEALF TRBJ1-1 TRBV10-2
CASRLLRSPGGADTQYF TRBJ2-3 TRBV11-2
CASSERGGGNTIYF TRBJ1-3 TRBV5-1
CASSPLTLNTEAFF TRBJ1-1 TRBV7-9
CASSQDRNEKLFF TRBJ1-4 TRBV5-6
CASQVLAGAGELFF TRBJ2-2 TRBV2
CATSEFVGGNEQYF TRBJ2-7 TRBV15
CASSQRTSGTYEQYF TRBJ2-7 TRBV4-1
CASSLNGQAQETQYF TRBJ2-5 TRBV5-1
CASSQAQTSGISYEQYF TRBJ2-7 TRBV4-2
CASSVRGIEAFF TRBJ1-1 TRBV7-9
CASSLGREATEAFF TRBJ1-1 TRBV5-1
CASRLGGLAVYEQYF TRBJ2-7 TRBV27
CAIREGGRTGELFF TRBJ2-2 TRBV10-3
CASSPRKAGVSPLHF TRBJ1-6 TRBV28
CASSHFTSGSRYEQFF TRBJ2-1 TRBV4-2
CAALAGGYNEQFF TRBJ2-1 TRBV2
CASSRDRTYEQYF TRBJ2-7 TRBV5-1
CASRPGTEYHTGELFF TRBJ2-2 TRBV19
CASSPTGRVGEKLFF TRBJ1-4 TRBV28
CASGKTRGSAGELFF TRBJ2-2 TRBV19
CASSPGPQETQYF TRBJ2-5 TRBV11-3
CASGTAISGANVLTF TRBJ2-6 TRBV18
CASSAGPSGAASYNEQFF TRBJ2-1 TRBV4-3
CAWSSQGSGRVNPSYNEQFF TRBJ2-1 TRBV30
CASSRDRDTDTQYF TRBJ2-3 TRBV4-2
CAISDPEDRHYEQYF TRBJ2-7 TRBV10-3
CASSAVDRGGSGANGLTF TRBJ2-6 TRBV11-3
CASIGIVTGAKNTGELFF TRBJ2-2 TRBV19
CASKRGGSATDTQYF TRBJ2-3 TRBV19
CASSIWDRHQPQHF TRBJ1-5 TRBV19
CASSLWEPDGELFF TRBJ2-2 TRBV11-2
CASSLGRVF TRBJ1-3 TRBV5-5
CASSPGLYTGELFF TRBJ2-2 TRBV5-1
CATSRDSTAGEQFF TRBJ2-1 TRBV15
CASSFRSGTTYEQYF TRBJ2-7 TRBV11-3
CASTTMGGNQPQHF TRBJ1-5 TRBV2